The source of this T cell receptor (beta chain) is a study of early T cells in non-severe SARS-CoV-2 infection. Across the whole study: Chains stayed unpaired after sequencing of bulk RNA from unsorted whole blood.

TCRdb analysed the 5' RACE reads with MiXCR anew, one entry per CDR3 protein. This table has 60,000 or so distinct CDR3 sequences, around 8.6% appearing once. Study outcomes and limitations: Comparison of clonotypes with VDJdb favored anti-spike CD8 responses while missing private and CD4 specificities.

Germline CDR1 is SGHTS and CDR2 is YDEGEE. V shed 1 base and J shed 6 bases, with 11 bases lying between them. This CDR3 has 13 amino acids. This clonotype was recorded at least ten times. Its antigen is unknown. This TCR was recovered from an adult who was a healthcare worker with PCR-confirmed SARS-CoV-2 infection or an uninfected control (not recorded which). The chain carries TRBV5-8 and TRBJ2-7; a possible D gene is TRBD2 (6 bases). The sequencing here drew on whole blood, taken at baseline. The CDR3 DNA reads TGTGCCAGCAGCTTGCCGGGGGTCCGCGAGCAGTACTTC. Residues: CASSLPGVREQYF.